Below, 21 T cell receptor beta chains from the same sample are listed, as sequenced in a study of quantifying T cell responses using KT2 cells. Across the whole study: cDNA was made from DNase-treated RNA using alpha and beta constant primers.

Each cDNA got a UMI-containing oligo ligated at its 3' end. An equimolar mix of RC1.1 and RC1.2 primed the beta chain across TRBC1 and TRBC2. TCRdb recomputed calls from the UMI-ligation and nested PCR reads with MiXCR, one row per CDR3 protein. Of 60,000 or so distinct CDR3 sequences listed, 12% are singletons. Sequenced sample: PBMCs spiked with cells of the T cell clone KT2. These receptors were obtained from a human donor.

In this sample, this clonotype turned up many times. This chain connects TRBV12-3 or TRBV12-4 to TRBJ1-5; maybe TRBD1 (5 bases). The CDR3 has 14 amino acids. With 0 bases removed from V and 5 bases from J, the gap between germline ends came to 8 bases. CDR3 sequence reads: CASSLAGGHQPQHF. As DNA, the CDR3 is TGTGCCAGCAGTTTAGCGGGGGGTCATCAGCCCCAGCATTTT.

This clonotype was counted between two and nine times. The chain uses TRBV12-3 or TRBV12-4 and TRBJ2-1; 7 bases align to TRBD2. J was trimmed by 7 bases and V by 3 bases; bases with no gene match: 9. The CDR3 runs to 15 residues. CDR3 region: CASSFLSGGKNEQFF. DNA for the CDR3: TGTGCCAGCAGTTTTTTATCGGGGGGTAAAAATGAGCAGTTCTTC.

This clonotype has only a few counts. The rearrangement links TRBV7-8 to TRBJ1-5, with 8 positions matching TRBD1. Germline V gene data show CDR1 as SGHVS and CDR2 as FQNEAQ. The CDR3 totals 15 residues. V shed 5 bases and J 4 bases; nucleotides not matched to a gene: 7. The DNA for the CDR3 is TGTGCCAGCAGCATCGGGACAGGCAGTAATCAGCCCCAGCATTTT. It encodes CASSIGTGSNQPQHF. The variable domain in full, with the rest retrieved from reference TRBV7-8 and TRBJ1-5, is GAGVSQSPRYKVAKRGQDVALRCDPISGHVSLFWYQQALGQGPEFLTYFQNEAQLDKSGLPSDRFFAERPEGSVSTLKIQRTQQEDSAVYLCASSIGTGSNQPQHFGDGTRLSIL.

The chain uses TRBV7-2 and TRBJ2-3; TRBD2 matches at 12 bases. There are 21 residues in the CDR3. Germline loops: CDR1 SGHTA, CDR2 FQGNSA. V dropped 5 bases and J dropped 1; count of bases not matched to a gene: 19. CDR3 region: CASSLGRGLAGSLGRTDTQYF. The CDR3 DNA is TGTGCCAGCAGCCTAGGAAGAGGACTAGCGGGAAGCCTCGGGCGCACAGATACGCAGTATTTT.

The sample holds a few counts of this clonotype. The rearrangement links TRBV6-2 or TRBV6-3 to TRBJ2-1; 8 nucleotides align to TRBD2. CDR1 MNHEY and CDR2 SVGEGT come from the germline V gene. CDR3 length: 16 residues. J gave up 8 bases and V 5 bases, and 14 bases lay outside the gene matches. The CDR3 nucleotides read TGTGCCAGCAGTCTTGGAGCGGGAGAAAACGTCCATGAGCAGTTCTTC. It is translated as CASSLGAGENVHEQFF.

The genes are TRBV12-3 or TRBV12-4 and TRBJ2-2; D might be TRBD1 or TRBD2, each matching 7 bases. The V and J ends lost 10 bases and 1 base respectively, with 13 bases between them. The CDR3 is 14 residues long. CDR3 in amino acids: CATQGGVNTGELFF. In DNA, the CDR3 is TGTGCCACCCAGGGGGGGGTGAACACCGGGGAGCTGTTTTTT.

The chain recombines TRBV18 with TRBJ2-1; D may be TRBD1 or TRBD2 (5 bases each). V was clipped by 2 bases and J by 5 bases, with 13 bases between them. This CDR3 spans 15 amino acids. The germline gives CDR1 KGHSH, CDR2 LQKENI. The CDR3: CASSPKPGRNNEQFF. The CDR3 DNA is TGTGCCAGCTCACCAAAACCGGGACGGAACAATGAGCAGTTCTTC.

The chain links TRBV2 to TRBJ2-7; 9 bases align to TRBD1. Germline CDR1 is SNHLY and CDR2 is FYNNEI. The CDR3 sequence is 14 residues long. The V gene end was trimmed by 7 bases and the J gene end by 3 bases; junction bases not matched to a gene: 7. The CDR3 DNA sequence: TGTGCCAGCAACCTACAGGGGGCCGTCTACGAGCAGTACTTC. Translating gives CASNLQGAVYEQYF.

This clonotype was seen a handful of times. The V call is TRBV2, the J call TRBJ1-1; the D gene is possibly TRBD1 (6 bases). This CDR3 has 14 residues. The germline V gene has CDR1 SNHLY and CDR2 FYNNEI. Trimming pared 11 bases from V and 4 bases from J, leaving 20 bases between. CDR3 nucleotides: TGTGCCCATAGTGACAGGAGCCCTGGCACTGAAGCTTTCTTT. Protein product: CAHSDRSPGTEAFF.

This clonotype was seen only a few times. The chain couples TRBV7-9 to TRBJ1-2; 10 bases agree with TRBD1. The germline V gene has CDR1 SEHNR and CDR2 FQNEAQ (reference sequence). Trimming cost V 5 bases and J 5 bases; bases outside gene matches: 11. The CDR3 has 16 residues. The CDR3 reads CASSLHRDRGKYGYTF. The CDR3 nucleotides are TGTGCCAGCAGCCTGCACCGGGACAGGGGAAAGTATGGCTACACCTTC.

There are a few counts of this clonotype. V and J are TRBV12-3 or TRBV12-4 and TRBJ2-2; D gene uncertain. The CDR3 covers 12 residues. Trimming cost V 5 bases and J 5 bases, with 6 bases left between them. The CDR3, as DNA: TGTGCCAGCAGTCACCGGACCGGGGAGCTGTTTTTT. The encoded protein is CASSHRTGELFF.

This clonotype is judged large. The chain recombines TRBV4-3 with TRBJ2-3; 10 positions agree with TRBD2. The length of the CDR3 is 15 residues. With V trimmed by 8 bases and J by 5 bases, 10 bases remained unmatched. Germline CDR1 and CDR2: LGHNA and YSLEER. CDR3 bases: TGCGCCAGCGCTCAAACAGCGGGAGGGGGAGATACGCAGTATTTT. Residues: CASAQTAGGGDTQYF.

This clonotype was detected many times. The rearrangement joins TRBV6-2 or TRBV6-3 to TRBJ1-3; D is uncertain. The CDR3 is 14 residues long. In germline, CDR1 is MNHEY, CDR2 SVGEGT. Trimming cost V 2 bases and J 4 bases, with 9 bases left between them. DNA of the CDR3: TGTGCCAGCAGTTACAACACCGACGGAAACACCATATATTTT. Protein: CASSYNTDGNTIYF.

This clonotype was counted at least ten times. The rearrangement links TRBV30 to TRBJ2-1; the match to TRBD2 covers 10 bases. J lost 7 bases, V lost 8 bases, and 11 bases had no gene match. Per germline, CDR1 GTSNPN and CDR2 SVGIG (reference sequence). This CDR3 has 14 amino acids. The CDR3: CARESGGALNEQFF. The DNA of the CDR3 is TGTGCCCGCGAAAGCGGGGGGGCCTTGAATGAGCAGTTCTTC.

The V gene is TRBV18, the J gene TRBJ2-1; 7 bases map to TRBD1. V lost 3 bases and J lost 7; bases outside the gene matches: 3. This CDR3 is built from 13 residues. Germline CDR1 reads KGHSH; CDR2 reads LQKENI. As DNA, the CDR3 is TGTGCCAGCTCACCCCAGGGGGTAAATGAGCAGTTCTTC. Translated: CASSPQGVNEQFF.

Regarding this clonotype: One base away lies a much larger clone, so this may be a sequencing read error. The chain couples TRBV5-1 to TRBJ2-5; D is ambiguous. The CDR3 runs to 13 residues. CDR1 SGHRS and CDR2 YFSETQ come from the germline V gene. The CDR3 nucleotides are TGCGCCAGCAGCTTGGCTTCCGGAGAGACCCAGCACTTC. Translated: CASSLASGETQHF.

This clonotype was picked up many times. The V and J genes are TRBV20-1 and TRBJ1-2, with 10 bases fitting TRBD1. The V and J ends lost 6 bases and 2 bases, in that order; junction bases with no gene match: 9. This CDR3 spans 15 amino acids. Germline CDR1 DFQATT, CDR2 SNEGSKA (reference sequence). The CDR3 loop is CSARSGTGENYGYTF. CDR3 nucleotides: TGCAGTGCCCGGAGCGGGACAGGGGAGAACTATGGCTACACCTTC.

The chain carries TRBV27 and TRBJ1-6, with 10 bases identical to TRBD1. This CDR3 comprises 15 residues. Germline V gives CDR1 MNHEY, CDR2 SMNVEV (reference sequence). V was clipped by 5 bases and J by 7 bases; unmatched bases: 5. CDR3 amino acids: CASSLRTGGNSPLHF. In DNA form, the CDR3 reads TGTGCCAGCAGTCTCCGGACAGGGGGGAATTCACCCCTCCACTTT.

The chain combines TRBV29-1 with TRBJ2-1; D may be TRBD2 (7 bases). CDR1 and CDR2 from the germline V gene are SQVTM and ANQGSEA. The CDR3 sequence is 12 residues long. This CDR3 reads CSVGGAAVEQFF. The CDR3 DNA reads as TGCAGTGTGGGGGGGGCGGCCGTTGAGCAGTTCTTC.

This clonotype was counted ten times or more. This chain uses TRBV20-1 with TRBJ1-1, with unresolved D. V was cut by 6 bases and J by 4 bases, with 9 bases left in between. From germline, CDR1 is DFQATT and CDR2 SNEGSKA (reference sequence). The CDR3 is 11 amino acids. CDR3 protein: CSADRSTEAFF. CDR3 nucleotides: TGCAGTGCCGACCGCAGCACTGAAGCTTTCTTT.

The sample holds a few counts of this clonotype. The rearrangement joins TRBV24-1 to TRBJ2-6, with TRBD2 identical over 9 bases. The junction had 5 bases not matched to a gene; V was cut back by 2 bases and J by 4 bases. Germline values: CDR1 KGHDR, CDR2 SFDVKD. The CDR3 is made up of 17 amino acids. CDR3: CATSDSPGLAGANVLTF. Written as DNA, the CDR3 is TGTGCCACCAGTGATTCCCCGGGACTAGCCGGGGCCAACGTCCTGACTTTC.